These 32 T cell receptor beta chains came from one sample sequenced in a study of T cell changes during pregnancy in multiple sclerosis. Profiling relied on immunoSEQ multiplex PCR, and the TCRdb table lists in-frame clones only, not all of them. The data contain about 98,000 clones, around 92% of them seen just once; the ten biggest clones take up approximately 2%. This specimen consisted of peripheral blood, obtained after pregnancy. These receptors came from a female donor in good health, enrolled as a control in a pregnancy study.

The V gene is TRBV5-1, the J gene TRBJ2-3; the match to TRBD2 covers 14 bases. The CDR3 is 17 residues long. CDR1 is SGHRS and CDR2 is YFSETQ in the germline V gene. The V gene end was trimmed by 4 bases and the J gene end by 4 bases; junction bases not matched to a gene: 8. CDR3 DNA sequence: TGCGCCAGCAGCCGGGGACTAGCGGGAGCCCAGGCAGATACGCAGTATTTT. Amino acids: CASSRGLAGAQADTQYF.

This chain uses TRBV12-2 with TRBJ2-1; no DNA check was done on the table's D call, TRBD2. TRBV12-2 has pseudogene status. CDR3 size: 15 residues. The CDR3, as DNA: TGTGCAAGTCGCTTATGGGGGGGCCTAGTCAATGAGCAGTTCTTC. It yields the protein CASRLWGGLVNEQFF.

This clone showed up just once. The chain has TRBV15 and TRBJ2-2; TRBD2 might be the D (6 bases). Germline loops: CDR1 LNHNV, CDR2 YYDKDF (reference sequence). V lost 10 bases and J lost 4, with 22 bases in between. CDR3 length: 16 residues. The CDR3 nucleotides are TGTGCCAAAACGGGAGAGGGTCAGGGAGGCACCGGGGAGCTGTTTTTT. Its translation: CAKTGEGQGGTGELFF. Combining the CDR3 with reference TRBV15 and TRBJ2-2 gives the whole variable domain DAMVIQNPRYQVTQFGKPVTLSCSQTLNHNVMYWYQQKSSQAPKLLFHYYDKDFNNEADTPDNFQSRRPNTSFCFLDIRSPGLGDTAMYLCAKTGEGQGGTGELFFGEGSRLTVL.

The chain has TRBV18 and TRBJ1-1, with D possibly matching TRBD1 (5 bases). Germline-derived CDR1 and CDR2 are KGHSH and LQKENI. The CDR3 extends over 14 amino acids. The V end lost 5 bases, the J end lost 1 base, and 11 bases lay between the germline ends. The CDR3 reads CASSTGGWNTEAFF. CDR3 coding DNA: TGTGCCAGCTCAACGGGGGGATGGAACACTGAAGCTTTCTTT.

The CDR3 coding sequence is TGTGCCCATCAAAACAGGGGGTCAACTAATGAAAAACTGTTTTTT. This translates into CAHQNRGSTNEKLFF. The chain joins TRBV6-1 to TRBJ1-4, with 8 bases matching TRBD1. The CDR3 totals 15 residues. V shed 11 bases, J shed 0 bases, and the junction held 8 bases outside the gene matches. In germline, CDR1 is MNHNS, CDR2 SASEGT.

The rearrangement uses TRBV13 and TRBJ2-1, with D unresolved. Germline CDR1 is PRHDT and CDR2 is FYEKMQ (reference sequence). The V end was cut by 5 bases, the J end by 10 bases, with 15 bases between. The CDR3 sequence is 13 residues long. For the CDR3, the DNA is TGTGCCAGCAGCGTGCCAGAGCTAGTCGAGCAGTTCTTC. It is translated as CASSVPELVEQFF.

The CDR3 region has the DNA TGTGCCAGCAGCCTTAGCGTGACGACGAGGGATTCGCAGTATTTT. Protein: CASSLSVTTRDSQYF. V is TRBV7-9 and J is TRBJ2-3; D is perhaps TRBD2 (5 bases). The CDR3 contains 15 residues. V was shortened by 5 bases and J by 10 bases, with 22 bases between the two germline ends. Germline V gene sequence: CDR1 SEHNR, CDR2 FQNEAQ (reference sequence).

This sequence joins TRBV7-8 and TRBJ2-7; 9 bases line up with TRBD1. CDR3 length: 16 residues. V shed 0 bases, J shed 6 bases, and the junction held 9 bases outside the gene matches. The germline V gene has CDR1 SGHVS and CDR2 FQNEAQ. The CDR3: CASSLADRGISIEQYF. The CDR3 DNA sequence: TGTGCCAGCAGCTTAGCGGACAGGGGCATTAGCATCGAGCAGTACTTC. The whole variable domain, filled in from reference TRBV7-8 and TRBJ2-7, reads GAGVSQSPRYKVAKRGQDVALRCDPISGHVSLFWYQQALGQGPEFLTYFQNEAQLDKSGLPSDRFFAERPEGSVSTLKIQRTQQEDSAVYLCASSLADRGISIEQYFGPGTRLTVT.

The chain has TRBV5-4 and TRBJ1-2; D remains unclear. This CDR3 comprises 13 residues. V was trimmed by 2 bases and J by 2 bases, leaving 7 bases between them. In germline, CDR1 is SGHNT, CDR2 YYREEE (reference sequence). The CDR3 here is CASSFYRNYGYTF. CDR3 nucleotide sequence: TGTGCCAGCAGCTTCTACAGAAACTATGGCTACACCTTC.

The rearrangement uses TRBV25-1 and TRBJ1-1; tentatively, D is TRBD1 (5 bases). V lost 1 base and J 10 bases, leaving 16 bases between the germline ends. Germline V lookup: CDR1 MGHDK, CDR2 SYGVNS. The CDR3 sequence is 14 residues long. CDR3 sequence: CASSESYSRGAAFF. The CDR3 DNA reads as TGTGCCAGCAGTGAATCTTATTCAAGGGGTGCAGCTTTCTTT.

The chain couples TRBV2 to TRBJ1-1; 7 bases match TRBD1. Germline loops: CDR1 SNHLY, CDR2 FYNNEI. V gave up 7 bases and J gave up 7 bases; unmatched junction bases: 9. This CDR3 spans 13 amino acids. Here the CDR3 reads CASTGGDSLEAFF. In nucleotides, the CDR3 is TGTGCCAGCACCGGAGGGGACAGCCTTGAAGCTTTCTTT.

This rearrangement joins TRBV29-1 to TRBJ1-5, with a weak D call TRBD1 (6 bases). Germline-derived CDR1 and CDR2 are SQVTM and ANQGSEA. The CDR3 runs 13 residues. Trimming took off 4 bases at V and 6 bases at J, with 13 bases between the two ends. The DNA of the CDR3 is TGCAGCGTTGCTCCCGGCAGGGGTCAGCCCCAGCATTTT. Protein: CSVAPGRGQPQHF.

V and J are TRBV4-1 and TRBJ1-2, with 8 bases matching TRBD1. Germline V CDR1 and CDR2: MGHRA, YSYEKL. Unmatched junction bases numbered 18, after V lost 3 bases and J lost 6 bases. The CDR3 consists of 18 residues. CDR3 sequence reads: CASSQPGQGKGFKHGYTF. DNA of the CDR3: TGCGCCAGCAGCCAGCCCGGACAGGGAAAGGGATTTAAGCATGGCTACACCTTC.

The chain combines TRBV18 with TRBJ2-5; a weak D match, TRBD2 (6 bases). The CDR3 loop spans 16 amino acids. Trimming stripped 6 bases from V and 1 base from J, with 18 bases between. CDR1 is KGHSH and CDR2 is LQKENI in the germline V gene. CDR3 sequence: CASSPRRTGVQETQYF. In DNA, the CDR3 is TGTGCCAGCTCCCCCCGCCGGACGGGAGTCCAAGAGACCCAGTACTTC. The variable domain in full, with the rest retrieved from reference TRBV18 and TRBJ2-5, is NAGVMQNPRHLVRRRGQEARLRCSPMKGHSHVYWYRQLPEEGLKFMVYLQKENIIDESGMPKERFSAEFPKEGPSILRIQQVVRGDSAAYFCASSPRRTGVQETQYFGPGTRLLVL.

This rearrangement joins TRBV30 to TRBJ2-7, with 7 bases that match TRBD1. Germline V lookup: CDR1 GTSNPN, CDR2 SVGIG (reference sequence). V lost 3 bases, J lost 3 bases, and 8 bases stayed unmatched. CDR3 size: 14 residues. The CDR3 loop reads CAWRPIGGGYEQYF. As DNA, the CDR3 is TGTGCCTGGAGACCCATAGGGGGCGGCTACGAGCAGTACTTC.

CDR3 sequence (DNA): TGTGCCAGCAGTTTATCGAGTAGGGGGCACTATGGCTACACCTTC. Amino acid sequence: CASSLSSRGHYGYTF. This rearrangement joins TRBV27 to TRBJ1-2; TRBD1 matches 7 bases. The V gene's germline CDR1 is MNHEY and CDR2 SMNVEV (reference sequence). V shed 0 bases, J shed 3 bases, and the junction held 4 bases outside the gene matches. The length of the CDR3 is 15 residues.

CDR3 residues: CASSGQGAGEAFF. The CDR3 DNA reads TGTGCCAGCAGCGGACAGGGGGCTGGTGAAGCTTTCTTT. The V call is TRBV13, the J call TRBJ1-1; 11 bases are a match to TRBD1. This CDR3 is 13 amino acids long. The germline V gene has CDR1 PRHDT and CDR2 FYEKMQ (reference sequence). V lost 5 bases to trimming and J lost 7 bases; unmatched junction nucleotides: 3.

The chain is built from TRBV2 and TRBJ2-3, with a possible D match to TRBD2 (5 bases). V lost 6 bases and J lost 6, with 10 bases in between. The CDR3 extends over 12 amino acids. In germline, CDR1 is SNHLY, CDR2 FYNNEI. Here the CDR3 reads CASRETRDTQYF. The CDR3 DNA sequence: TGTGCCAGCAGGGAAACTAGGGATACGCAGTATTTT.

Comments on this clone: One end of the junction does not line up with germline, which may come from a read error. The J gene is TRBJ2-5, the V gene TRBV7-7; 14 bases align to TRBD2. CDR3 length: 15 amino acids. Germline loops: CDR1 SSHAT, CDR2 FNYEAQ (reference sequence). The CDR3 nucleotides are TGTGCTAGCAGCAAGGGACTAGCGGGAGTTGAGACCCAGTACTTC. Its translation: CASSKGLAGVETQYF.

V is TRBV5-5 and J is TRBJ2-1, with 14 bases aligning to TRBD2. This CDR3 has 15 amino acids. Germline lookup yields CDR1 SGHKS and CDR2 YYEKEE (reference sequence). With V trimmed by 1 base and J by 9 bases, 3 bases remained unmatched. CDR3 nucleotides: TGTGCCAGCAGCTTGTCGGGACTAGCGGGAGCTGAGCAGTTCTTC. Translated, it gives CASSLSGLAGAEQFF.

The chain links TRBV2 to TRBJ2-3; 7 nucleotides match TRBD1. Per germline, CDR1 SNHLY and CDR2 FYNNEI. The V gene end was trimmed by 1 base and the J gene end by 0 bases; junction bases not matched to a gene: 1. This CDR3 has 15 residues. CDR3 in amino acids: CASSEGRGSTDTQYF. The DNA for the CDR3 is TGTGCCAGCAGTGAAGGCAGGGGGAGCACAGATACGCAGTATTTT. Filled out from reference TRBV2 and TRBJ2-3, the complete variable domain reads EPEVTQTPSHQVTQMGQEVILRCVPISNHLYFYWYRQILGQKVEFLVSFYNNEISEKSEIFDDQFSVERPDGSNFTLKIRSTKLEDSAMYFCASSEGRGSTDTQYFGPGTRLTVL.

This sequence joins TRBV5-1 and TRBJ1-1; D is possibly TRBD1 (5 bases). This CDR3 is built from 13 residues. V dropped 0 bases and J dropped 5 bases, with 8 bases sitting between them. CDR1 SGHRS and CDR2 YFSETQ come from the germline V gene. CDR3: CASSLGQLTEAFF. The CDR3 nucleotides are TGCGCCAGCAGCTTGGGACAGCTAACTGAAGCTTTCTTT.

The chain combines TRBV28 with TRBJ2-3; D might be TRBD1 (6 bases). CDR1 is MDHEN, CDR2 SYDVKM, per germline. Trimming removed 9 bases from V and 11 bases from J, with 18 bases in between. This CDR3 region has 12 residues. CDR3 sequence: CASRLSRGKQYF. As DNA, the CDR3 is TGTGCCAGTCGACTTTCCAGGGGTAAGCAGTATTTT.

The chain couples TRBV27 to TRBJ1-2; 12 nucleotides align to TRBD1. Per germline, CDR1 MNHEY and CDR2 SMNVEV (reference sequence). V was clipped by 4 bases and J by 4 bases; unmatched bases: 7. The CDR3 has 16 residues. CDR3 in DNA: TGTGCCAGCAGTTCTGGGACAGGGGGCATGGTCTATGGCTACACCTTC. Residues: CASSSGTGGMVYGYTF.

The chain links TRBV7-8 to TRBJ2-1, with D perhaps TRBD2 (6 bases). Germline CDR1 reads SGHVS; CDR2 reads FQNEAQ. This CDR3 has 16 amino acids. Trimming removed 5 bases at V and 5 bases at J, with 19 bases between. The CDR3: CASSPGGATDNNEQFF. CDR3 sequence (DNA): TGTGCCAGCAGCCCCGGGGGAGCGACGGATAACAATGAGCAGTTCTTC.

The chain employs TRBV18 and TRBJ2-3, with D perhaps TRBD2 (6 bases). The CDR3 covers 16 residues. The V and J ends lost 3 bases and 0 bases respectively, with 13 bases between them. The V gene's germline CDR1 is KGHSH and CDR2 LQKENI. The CDR3 nucleotides are TGTGCCAGCTCACCGGGCAGAGCGGGTAGCACAGATACGCAGTATTTT. Protein: CASSPGRAGSTDTQYF.

The chain has TRBV5-1 and TRBJ2-7; 9 bases match TRBD2. This CDR3 has 15 amino acids. Germline trimming cut 4 bases from V and 2 bases from J; bases unmatched to any gene: 7. Per the germline V gene, CDR1 is SGHRS and CDR2 is YFSETQ. Here the CDR3 reads CASSDRRGGPYEQYF. The CDR3 nucleotides are TGCGCCAGCAGCGATAGGCGGGGGGGTCCCTACGAGCAGTACTTC. Complete variable domain (other parts from reference TRBV5-1 and TRBJ2-7): KAGVTQTPRYLIKTRGQQVTLSCSPISGHRSVSWYQQTPGQGLQFLFEYFSETQRNKGNFPGRFSGRQFSNSRSEMNVSTLELGDSALYLCASSDRRGGPYEQYFGPGTRLTVT.

The chain is built from TRBV14 and TRBJ2-7, with D perhaps matching TRBD1 (6 bases). Trimming took 4 bases from V and 4 from J, leaving 20 bases between them. The germline V gene encodes CDR1 SGHDN and CDR2 FVKESK. CDR3 size: 16 residues. As DNA, the CDR3 is TGTGCCAGCAGCCCGGGGACACCGGGACCGGGGTACGAGCAGTACTTC. The encoded protein is CASSPGTPGPGYEQYF.

The chain is built from TRBV9 and TRBJ2-3, with 11 positions matching TRBD2. Germline assignment: CDR1 SGDLS and CDR2 YYNGEE. Trimming at V came to 1 base and at J to 6 bases, leaving 4 bases not matched to a gene. The CDR3 sequence is 15 residues long. DNA for the CDR3: TGTGCCAGCAGCGTAACTAGCGGGAGTGTGGATACGCAGTATTTT. It specifies CASSVTSGSVDTQYF.

V and J are TRBV4-1 and TRBJ2-5; 9 bases match TRBD1. V was clipped by 2 bases and J by 3 bases; unmatched bases: 7. The CDR3 covers 16 residues. Germline values: CDR1 MGHRA, CDR2 YSYEKL. CDR3 loop: CASSQPNRGRKETQYF. For the CDR3, the DNA is TGCGCCAGCAGCCAACCAAACAGGGGGCGGAAAGAGACCCAGTACTTC.

This clone came up once. The CDR3 reads CASSELAGATDTQYF. CDR3 sequence (DNA): TGTGCCAGCAGTGAATTAGCGGGAGCCACAGATACGCAGTATTTT. The chain has TRBV6-1 and TRBJ2-3; 9 nucleotides agree with TRBD2. The CDR3 is made up of 15 amino acids. CDR1 and CDR2 (germline): MNHNS, SASEGT. Trimming removed 2 bases from V and 2 bases from J; junction bases left unmatched: 2.

The CDR3 nucleotides are TGTGCCAGCAGCTTCTCTATGACAGGTGACACTGAAGCTTTCTTT. Its translation: CASSFSMTGDTEAFF. The chain is built from TRBV9 and TRBJ1-1; D may be TRBD1 (6 bases). Trimming took 4 bases from V and 3 from J, leaving 16 bases between them. This CDR3 has 15 amino acids. Germline V lookup: CDR1 SGDLS, CDR2 YYNGEE.